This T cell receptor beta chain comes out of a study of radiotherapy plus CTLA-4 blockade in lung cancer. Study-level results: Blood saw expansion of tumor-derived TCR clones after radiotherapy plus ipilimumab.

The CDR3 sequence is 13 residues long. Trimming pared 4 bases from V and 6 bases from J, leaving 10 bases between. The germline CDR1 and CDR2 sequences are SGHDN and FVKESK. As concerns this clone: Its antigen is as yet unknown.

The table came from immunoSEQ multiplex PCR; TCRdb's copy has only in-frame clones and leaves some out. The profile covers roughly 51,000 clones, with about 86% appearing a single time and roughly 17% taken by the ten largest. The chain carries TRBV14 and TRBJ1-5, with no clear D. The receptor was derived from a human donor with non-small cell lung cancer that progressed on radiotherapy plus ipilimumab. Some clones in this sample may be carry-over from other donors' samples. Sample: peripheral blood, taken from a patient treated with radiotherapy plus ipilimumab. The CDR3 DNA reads TGTGCCAGCAGCCGAGGGCTGGGTCAGCCCCAGCATTTT. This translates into CASSRGLGQPQHF.